These T cell receptor beta chains were read from a single sample in a study of shared clonotypes between healthy human individuals. TCRdb's table, derived via immunoSEQ multiplex PCR, lists solely in-frame clones and lacks some. The sample holds about 2.4 million clones, 80% to 95% seen once. The sample comprised naive CD4+ T cells from PBMCs. These TCRs come from a man between 18 and 35 years old in good health. Some clones in this sample may be carry-over from other donors' samples. CDR3s include the opening cysteine and the closing phenylalanine or tryptophan. A D gene is named only where the DNA matches it firmly. Rows may omit the clone size; those that give it use once, few, many or a size class.

>.|TRBV5-6|.|TRBJ1-1
TGTGCCAGCAGCACATCCACGGTGCTTACCTCTGAAGCTTTCTTT
CASSTSTVLTSEAFF
>.|TRBV7-3|TRBD2|TRBJ2-3
TGTGCCAGCAGCCCTCTGGGACTAGCGGGCACAGATACGCAGTATTTT
CASSPLGLAGTDTQYF
>.|TRBV19|.|TRBJ1-1
TGTGCCAGTAGTATAGGGACGGTAAACACTGAAGCTTTCTTT
CASSIGTVNTEAFF
>.|TRBV10-3|.|TRBJ1-5
TGTGCGATAGGGGCAGCTGGGCCAAATCCGAATCAGCCCCAGCATTTT
CAIGAAGPNPNQPQHF
>.|TRBV7-2|TRBD1|TRBJ1-2
TGTGCCAGCAGCTCTATCAACCCGGGACAGAACTATGGCTACACCTTC
CASSSINPGQNYGYTF
>.|TRBV7-9|TRBD1|TRBJ1-1
TGTGCCAGCAGCGCGGGACAGGGGAGGACTGAAGCTTTCTTT
CASSAGQGRTEAFF
>.|TRBV10-2|TRBD2|TRBJ2-1
TGCGCCAGCAGAGTAGCGGGAGGGCAGGGGCAGTTCTTC
CASRVAGGQGQFF
>.|TRBV6-1|.|TRBJ2-1
TGTGCCAGCATTTCCCACTCCTACAATGAGCAGTTCTTC
CASISHSYNEQFF
>.|TRBV19|TRBD1|TRBJ1-1
TGTGCCAGTAGCCGACAGGGGTCCACTGAAGCTTTCTTT
CASSRQGSTEAFF
>.|TRBV19|.|TRBJ1-5
TGTGCCAGTAGTATAGTTAACACCAATCAGCCCCAGCATTTT
CASSIVNTNQPQHF
>.|TRBV18|.|TRBJ2-1
TGTGCCAGCTCAGGCGAGGGGAACAATGAGCAGTTCTTC
CASSGEGNNEQFF
>.|TRBV7-6|.|TRBJ2-7
TGTGCCAGCAGCGGAAGCGGCCTGGAGCAGTACTTC
CASSGSGLEQYF
>.|TRBV5-1|.|TRBJ2-1
TGCGCCAGCAGCTTGGCCCCGGGGATGGGCAATGAGCAGTTCTTC
CASSLAPGMGNEQFF
>.|TRBV28|TRBD1|TRBJ2-2
TGTGCCAGCAGTTCACCCGGTGAGGGGACAGGGGCCGTAACCGGGGAGCTGTTTTTT
CASSSPGEGTGAVTGELFF
>.|TRBV19|TRBD1|TRBJ1-2
TGTGCCAGTAGTCGAGACAGGGTATCTGGCTACACCTTC
CASSRDRVSGYTF
>.|TRBV2|.|TRBJ1-2
TGTGCCAGCACTAAACTGGCAGGAGCTAACTATGGCTACACCTTC
CASTKLAGANYGYTF
>.|TRBV27|.|TRBJ1-6
TGTGCCAGCAGTTCCCGGACGTTGGTCCATAATTCACCCCTCCACTTT
CASSSRTLVHNSPLHF
>.|TRBV7-2|.|TRBJ2-7
TGTGCCAGCAGCCTCGTGACCCGCTACGAGCAGTACTTC
CASSLVTRYEQYF
>once|TRBV19|.|TRBJ2-3
TGTGCCAGTTTGGGGGCCACAGATACGCAGTATTTT
CASLGATDTQYF
>.|TRBV6-1|.|TRBJ1-3
TGTGCCAGCAGTGAAAGGGCCGCACTCTTGCGGGACACCATATATTTT
CASSERAALLRDTIYF
>once|TRBV6-5|.|TRBJ2-2
TGTGCCAGCAGGGACGGGAACACCGGGGAGCTGTTTTTT
CASRDGNTGELFF
>.|TRBV4-1|TRBD2|TRBJ2-2
TGCGCCAGCAGCCAAGGACTAGCGGGAGTAAACACCGGGGAGCTGTTTTTT
CASSQGLAGVNTGELFF
>.|TRBV20-1|.|TRBJ1-1
TGCAGTGCCCGCCCTAACACTGAAGCTTTCTTT
CSARPNTEAFF
>once|TRBV7-2|.|TRBJ2-1
TGTGCCAGCAGCCAACACAGGGACCCCTACAATGAGCAGTTCTTC
CASSQHRDPYNEQFF
>.|TRBV5-5|.|TRBJ2-3
TGTGCCAGTACAGGGTCAACTAGCACAGATACGCAGTATTTT
CASTGSTSTDTQYF
>.|TRBV27|TRBD2|TRBJ2-1
TGTGCCAGCAGTTTAGCAACTAGCGTCGGGTACAATGAGCAGTTCTTC
CASSLATSVGYNEQFF
>.|TRBV5-1|.|TRBJ1-2
TGCGCCAGCAGCCCCGGTCGGGGAGCTAACTATGGCTACACCTTC
CASSPGRGANYGYTF
>.|TRBV15|.|TRBJ1-4
TGTGCCACCAGCAGACCGACACAGAAACGAAATGAAAAACTGTTTTTT
CATSRPTQKRNEKLFF
>.|TRBV5-4|TRBD1|TRBJ2-1
TGTGCCAGCAGCTTCCCGACAGGGGGCTTGAACAATGAGCAGTTCTTC
CASSFPTGGLNNEQFF
>.|TRBV5-5|TRBD1|TRBJ2-1
TGTGCCAGCAGCTTCTCCGGGACAGGTGATTACAATGAGCAGTTCTTC
CASSFSGTGDYNEQFF
>.|TRBV11-2|.|TRBJ2-7
TGTGCCAGCAGCTTAGATGCACCCTACGAGCAGTACTTC
CASSLDAPYEQYF
>.|TRBV27|.|TRBJ1-1
TGTGCCAGCAGTTTCAGGGGAGGGAGGGGCTATGAAGCTTTCTTT
CASSFRGGRGYEAFF
>.|TRBV10-3|.|TRBJ1-3
TGTGCCATCAACCTACAGGAGAGCTCTGGAAACACCATATATTTT
CAINLQESSGNTIYF
>.|TRBV28|.|TRBJ2-3
TGTGCCAGCAACCGGCCTAGCACAGATACGCAGTATTTT
CASNRPSTDTQYF
>.|TRBV18|TRBD1|TRBJ1-1
TGTGCCAGCTCACCCGATCAGACAGGGGTCAGTAGCACTGAAGCTTTCTTT
CASSPDQTGVSSTEAFF
>.|TRBV5-5|TRBD1|TRBJ2-4
TGTGCCAGCAGCGATCCGGGGACAGGGGCCCAAGGGATTCAGTACTTC
CASSDPGTGAQGIQYF
>.|TRBV7-8|.|TRBJ1-5
TGTGCCAGCAGCTTAATGGGACACTCAAATCAGCCCCAGCATTTT
CASSLMGHSNQPQHF
>.|TRBV4-1|.|TRBJ1-2
TGCGCCAGCAGCCAAGATAAAGGACACTCATTGGGGGGCTACACCTTC
CASSQDKGHSLGGYTF
>.|TRBV9|TRBD2|TRBJ2-7
TGTGCCAGCAGCTCAGCTACGTGGGCTAGCGGCCCAAAGCAGTACTTC
CASSSATWASGPKQYF
>.|TRBV5-5|TRBD1|TRBJ1-4
TGTGCCAGCAGCTTGGCCGCTGGGCCAGGGGGAGAAAAACTGTTTTTT
CASSLAAGPGGEKLFF
>.|TRBV2|.|TRBJ2-1
TGTGCCAGCAGTGGGACTCTGCGGGGTGAGCAGTTCTTC
CASSGTLRGEQFF
>.|TRBV5-1|.|TRBJ2-7
TGCGCCAGCAGCTTGAGGGCAGGCTACGAGCAGTACTTC
CASSLRAGYEQYF
>.|TRBV11-2|TRBD2|TRBJ2-3
TGTGCCAGCAGCTATAGGACTAGAACAGATACGCAGTATTTT
CASSYRTRTDTQYF
>once|TRBV10-3|TRBD2|TRBJ2-5
TGTGCCATCAGAGTAGCGGGAGGGCCAAGGGAGACCCAGTACTTC
CAIRVAGGPRETQYF
>.|TRBV9|.|TRBJ2-1
TGTGCCAGCAGCGTTAGTGGCGGGGCATCCTACAATGAGCAGTTCTTC
CASSVSGGASYNEQFF
>.|TRBV28|.|TRBJ2-7
TGTGCCAGCAGTCCCATCGGGTCCTACGAGCAGTACTTC
CASSPIGSYEQYF
>.|TRBV7-8|.|TRBJ1-5
TGTGCCAGCAGCCCGACAGCTAATCAGCCCCAGCATTTT
CASSPTANQPQHF
>.|TRBV28|.|TRBJ2-1
TGTGCCAGCAGTTCCTCAGGGACGGGCTACAATGAGCAGTTCTTC
CASSSSGTGYNEQFF